The clone carrying this TCR beta chain has more than one count but fewer than ten. Its antigen is not known. The Oncomine TCR Beta short-read assay generated sequence data from the DNA of cultured CD4+ T cells. Investigators obtained genomic DNA by extraction from cultured CD4+ T cells. A single record per CDR3 protein comes from TCRdb applying MiXCR to the PCR reads. In the table there are 6,000 to 9,500 distinct CDR3 sequences, roughly 29% of which are singletons. These data are taken from a study of vaccination and CD4 T cells after COVID-19. Background on the study: The study drew post-COVID samples a median around 100 days after diagnosis (range 35 to 161).

This CDR3 is 15 amino acids long. Germline V gene sequence: CDR1 LGHNA, CDR2 YNFKEQ. V lost 0 bases to trimming and J lost 0 bases, with 8 bases between them. Treatment here: approximately 9-day PBMC culture with coronavirus spike peptide pools or control peptides (ViraFEST assay). During the years 2011-2018, before the COVID-19 pandemic, the unexposed donor's CD4+ T cells were collected. The material sequenced was CD4+ T cells from blood, cultured in vitro. The clonotype comes from a human donor in good health. The chain combines TRBV4-2 with TRBJ1-2; D gene uncertain. This chain's CDR3 is CASSQEDFSNYGYTF. In nucleotides, the CDR3 is TGTGCCAGCAGCCAAGAGGACTTTTCTAACTATGGCTACACCTTC.